This T cell receptor beta chain is from a study of blood T cell repertoires in COVID-19. Background on the study: T cells, B-cell-depleted T cells, or PBMCs provided the cDNA or gDNA that served as material.

V dropped 8 bases and J dropped 6 bases, with 18 bases sitting between them. The CDR3 length is 14 residues. Germline V gene lookup returns CDR1 SGHTA and CDR2 FQGNSA. Profiling relied on immunoSEQ multiplex PCR, and the TCRdb table lists in-frame clones only, not all of them. In the table there are about 300,000 clones, 85% to 90% of which are singletons. Donors in Cohort 3 who had recovered were those with two negative PCRs, healthcare professional clearance, or resolution of their symptoms. Sequencing was performed on PBMCs or T cells enriched from blood (not recorded which). This TCR was recovered from a man aged 25 to 40 who had recovered from COVID-19. This chain connects TRBV7-2 to TRBJ2-3; D may be TRBD2 (6 bases). The CDR3 sequence is CASGPSASTDTQYF. CDR3 nucleotide sequence: TGTGCCAGCGGGCCTAGCGCCTCTACGGATACGCAGTATTTT.